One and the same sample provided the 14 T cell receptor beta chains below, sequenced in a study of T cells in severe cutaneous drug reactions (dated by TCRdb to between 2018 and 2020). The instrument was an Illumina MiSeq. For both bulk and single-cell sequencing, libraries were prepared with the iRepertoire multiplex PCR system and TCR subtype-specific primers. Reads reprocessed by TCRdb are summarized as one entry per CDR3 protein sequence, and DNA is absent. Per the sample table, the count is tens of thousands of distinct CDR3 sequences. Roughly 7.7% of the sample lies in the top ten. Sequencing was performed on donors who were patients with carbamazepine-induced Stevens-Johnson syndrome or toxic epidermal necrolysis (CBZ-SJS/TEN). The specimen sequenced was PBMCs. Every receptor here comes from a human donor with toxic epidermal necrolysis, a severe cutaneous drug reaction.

This CDR3 is CASSEDHRAAGELFF. The rearrangement uses TRBV4-2 and TRBJ2-2. Per germline, CDR1 LGHNA and CDR2 YNFKEQ. This CDR3 spans 15 amino acids.

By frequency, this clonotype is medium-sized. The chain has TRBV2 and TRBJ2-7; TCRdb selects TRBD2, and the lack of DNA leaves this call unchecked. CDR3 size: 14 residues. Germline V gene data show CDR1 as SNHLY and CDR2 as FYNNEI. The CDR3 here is CASRSPGGKYEQYF.

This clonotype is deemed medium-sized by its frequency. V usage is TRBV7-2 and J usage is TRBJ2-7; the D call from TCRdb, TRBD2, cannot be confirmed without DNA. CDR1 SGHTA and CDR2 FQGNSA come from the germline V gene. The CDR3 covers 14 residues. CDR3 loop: CASRLTSGSYEQYF.

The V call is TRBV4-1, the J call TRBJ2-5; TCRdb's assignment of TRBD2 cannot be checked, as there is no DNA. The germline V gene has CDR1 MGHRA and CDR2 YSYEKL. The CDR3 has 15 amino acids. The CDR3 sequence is CASSALTGGQETQYF.

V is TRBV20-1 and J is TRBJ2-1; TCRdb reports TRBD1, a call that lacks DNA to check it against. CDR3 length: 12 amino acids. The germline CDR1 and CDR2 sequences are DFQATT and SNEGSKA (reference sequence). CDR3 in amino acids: CSAWGRGNEQFF.

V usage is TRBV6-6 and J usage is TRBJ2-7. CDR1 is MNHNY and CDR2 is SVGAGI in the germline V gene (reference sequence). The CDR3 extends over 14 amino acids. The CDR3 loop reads CASSYGRGSYEQYF.

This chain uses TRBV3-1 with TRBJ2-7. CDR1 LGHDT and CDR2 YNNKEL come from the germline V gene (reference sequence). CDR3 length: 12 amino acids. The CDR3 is CASSQADYEQYF.

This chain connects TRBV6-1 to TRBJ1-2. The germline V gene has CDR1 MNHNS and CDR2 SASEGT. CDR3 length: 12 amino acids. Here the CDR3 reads CATDLANYGYTF.

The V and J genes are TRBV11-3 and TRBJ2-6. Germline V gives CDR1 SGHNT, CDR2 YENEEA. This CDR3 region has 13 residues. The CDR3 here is CASSYAGANVLTF.

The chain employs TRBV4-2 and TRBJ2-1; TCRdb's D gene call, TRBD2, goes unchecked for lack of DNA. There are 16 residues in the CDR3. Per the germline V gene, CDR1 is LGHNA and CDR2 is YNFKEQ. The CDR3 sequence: CASSQVRAGDKDEQFF.

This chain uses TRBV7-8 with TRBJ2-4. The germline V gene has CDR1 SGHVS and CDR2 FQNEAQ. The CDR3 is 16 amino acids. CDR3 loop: CASSAKRGVAKNIQYF.

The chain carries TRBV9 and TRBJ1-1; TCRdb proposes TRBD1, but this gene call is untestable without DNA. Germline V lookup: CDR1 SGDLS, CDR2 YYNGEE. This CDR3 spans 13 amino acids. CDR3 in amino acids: CASSVAGGNEAFF.

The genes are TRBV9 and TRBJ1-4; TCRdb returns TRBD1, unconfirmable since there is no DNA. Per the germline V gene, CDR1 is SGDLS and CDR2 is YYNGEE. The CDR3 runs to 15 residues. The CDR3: CASSVRDRAHEKLFF.

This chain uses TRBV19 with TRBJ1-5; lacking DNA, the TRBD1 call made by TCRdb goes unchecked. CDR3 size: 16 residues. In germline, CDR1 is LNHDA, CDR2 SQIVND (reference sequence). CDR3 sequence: CASSRQGDLPNQPQHF.